This is a list of T cell receptor beta chains from one sample in a study of cytomegalovirus exposure and HLA in healthy donors. The protocol was immunoSEQ multiplex PCR, while the TCRdb copy is restricted to in-frame clones and leaves out a portion. This table holds some 120,000 clones, 89% found once. Sequencing used PBMCs. The receptors originated from a woman under 30 in good health and CMV-seronegative. Both conserved end residues are part of each CDR3.

V gene	CDR3 protein
TRBV30	CAWSGRPETSYEQYF
TRBV27	CASSFRGGNTEAFF
TRBV28	CASSFSGQGAIPQHF
TRBV7-9	CASSPPRQGFNEQFF
TRBV2	CASKTSSGELFF
TRBV21-1	CASSKYGHPTGELFF
TRBV6-5	CATQNEIQEYF
TRBV28	CASSSPGGRTEAFF
TRBV30	CAWKATQGLRHEQFF
TRBV27	CASSLYPLGQGIHEQYF
TRBV27	CASSYRGDYEKLFF
TRBV28	CASSRGAEAFF
TRBV20-1	CSARRETQYF
TRBV18	CASSPPQGSPYEQYF
TRBV10-3	CAISEGWSGWNNEQFF
TRBV7-2	CASSLDGAGGKDTQYF
TRBV4-1	CASSQGSGGASNQPQHF
TRBV11-2	CASSTGANQETQYF
TRBV7-9	CASSLGQNKNIQYF